What follows is one T cell receptor beta chain and its context. The data derive from a study of shared clonotypes between healthy human individuals. Using immunoSEQ multiplex PCR, the repertoire was profiled, and TCRdb retains in-frame clones only, with some absent. This sample carries approximately 2,200,000 clones, approximately 94% of them seen once, and the ten largest clones take 1.5% to 2%. Per germline, CDR1 MNHNS and CDR2 SASEGT. The CDR3 length is 16 residues. V lost 2 bases, J lost 5 bases, and 18 bases lay in between. Naive CD8 cells lacked CD45RO and underwent positive selection for CCR7, leaving out terminally differentiated effector memory CD45RA+ cells.

The rearrangement uses TRBV6-1 and TRBJ1-2; perhaps TRBD1 as D (6 bases). Sequencing used naive CD8+ T cells from PBMCs. The sequence was collected from a man aged 18 to 30 in good health. Some clones in this sample may be carry-over from other donors' samples. The chain's CDR3 is CASSEFRGRQGYGYTF. The CDR3 DNA reads as TGTGCCAGCAGTGAATTTCGGGGTCGGCAGGGGTATGGCTACACCTTC.